One sample yielded the 21 T cell receptor beta chains listed below, sequenced in a study of blood T cells in healthy people across ages. Next came a second PCR, run for about 6 to 12 cycles, which used a sample-barcoded 5' primer along with a J-beta primer mix. Each CDR3 protein gets one entry after TCRdb re-called the 5' RACE reads with MiXCR. This sample has under 800,000 distinct CDR3 sequences, with over 20% found just once. What was sequenced was blood. The receptor set was obtained from a man aged 70-80 years in good health.

Only a few counts were recorded for this clonotype. The V and J genes are TRBV20-1 and TRBJ1-5; 10 bases align to TRBD1. This CDR3 is 15 amino acids long. The V and J ends lost 5 bases and 3 bases, in that order; junction bases with no gene match: 7. Germline CDR1 is DFQATT and CDR2 is SNEGSKA (reference sequence). This CDR3 is CSAVTGTGDNQPQHF. The CDR3 coding sequence is TGCAGTGCTGTTACCGGGACAGGGGACAATCAGCCCCAGCATTTT.

The count of this clonotype is one. This may be a read error: a much more frequent sequence differs by one nucleotide. V is TRBV4-2 and J is TRBJ2-1, with 10 bases identical to TRBD2. CDR1 and CDR2 (germline): LGHNA, YNFKEQ. The CDR3 runs 20 residues. Germline trimming cut 0 bases from V and 6 bases from J; bases unmatched to any gene: 17. This CDR3 reads CASSQEVASGSLGARNEQFF. The CDR3 DNA sequence: TGTGCCAGCAGCCAAGAGGTAGCTAGCGGGAGCCTTGGGGCCCGCAATGAGCAGTTCTTC.

This clonotype turned up a few times. This clone may be a read error of a much larger clone one base away. V usage is TRBV2 and J usage is TRBJ2-2, with D maybe TRBD2 (5 bases). The CDR3 spans 14 residues. Per germline, CDR1 SNHLY and CDR2 FYNNEI. The CDR3 sequence is CASSETANTGEPFF. The CDR3 DNA reads TGTGCCAGCAGTGAAACCGCCAACACCGGGGAGCCGTTTTTT. The full variable domain, rest sourced from reference TRBV2 and TRBJ2-2, is EPEVTQTPSHQVTQMGQEVILRCVPISNHLYFYWYRQILGQKVEFLVSFYNNEISEKSEIFDDQFSVERPDGSNFTLKIRSTKLEDSAMYFCASSETANTGEPFFGEGSRLTVL.

This clonotype was picked up a small number of times. The genes are TRBV10-3 and TRBJ2-1; perhaps TRBD1 as D (5 bases). There are 15 residues in the CDR3. CDR1 and CDR2 from the germline V gene are ENHRY and SYGVKD. V was shortened by 0 bases and J by 5 bases, with 11 bases between the two germline ends. The chain's CDR3 is CAISESKDRDNEQFF. The CDR3 nucleotides are TGTGCCATCAGTGAGTCGAAAGACAGAGACAATGAGCAGTTCTTC.

J is TRBJ2-1 and V is TRBV6-2 or TRBV6-3, with a possible D match to TRBD1 (5 bases). The ends were cut back, 0 bases at V and 3 bases at J, with 12 bases in the middle. CDR1 MNHEY and CDR2 SVGEGT come from the germline V gene. The CDR3 has 16 amino acids. The CDR3 nucleotides are TGTGCCAGCAGTTACTCAAGCAGGGCGGACTACAATGAGCAGTTCTTC. This encodes CASSYSSRADYNEQFF.

The rearrangement uses TRBV12-3 or TRBV12-4 and TRBJ1-5, with 8 bases identical to TRBD1. The CDR3 runs 15 residues. Trimming at V came to 5 bases and at J to 4 bases, leaving 7 bases not matched to a gene. The CDR3 loop reads CASSADRGGNQPQHF. DNA of the CDR3: TGTGCCAGCAGTGCCGACAGGGGTGGTAATCAGCCCCAGCATTTT.

This sequence joins TRBV15 and TRBJ2-4, with D maybe TRBD2 (6 bases). The CDR3 is made up of 12 amino acids. Trimming pared 8 bases from V and 8 bases from J, leaving 13 bases between. CDR1 LNHNV and CDR2 YYDKDF come from the germline V gene (reference sequence). CDR3 in amino acids: CATGLWEDIQYF. The CDR3 DNA sequence: TGTGCCACCGGGTTGTGGGAGGACATTCAGTACTTC.

This chain uses TRBV18 with TRBJ1-2; D perhaps matches TRBD1 (6 bases). The CDR3 contains 14 residues. The V and J ends lost 0 bases and 4 bases respectively, with 9 bases between them. The germline gives CDR1 KGHSH, CDR2 LQKENI. DNA of the CDR3: TGTGCCAGCTCACCACCGGAGGGGGGCTATGGCTACACCTTC. Encoded protein: CASSPPEGGYGYTF.

J is TRBJ2-3 and V is TRBV4-2; 7 nucleotides match TRBD2. Germline V gene sequence: CDR1 LGHNA, CDR2 YNFKEQ. J gave up 5 bases and V 4 bases, and 9 bases lay outside the gene matches. The CDR3 has 15 residues. In nucleotides, the CDR3 is TGTGCCAGCAGCCCTTGGCGGGAGTACAAAGATACGCAGTATTTT. This encodes CASSPWREYKDTQYF.

The J gene is TRBJ2-5, the V gene TRBV12-5, with D uncertain. The end of the DNA is better explained by TRBJ2-1, so the J call may be wrong. The germline gives CDR1 LGHNT, CDR2 FRNRAP. CDR3 length: 15 residues. In DNA form, the CDR3 reads TGTGCTAGTGGTTGTCAGTGGGTCTCCTACAATGAGCAGTTCTTC. This gives the protein CASGCQWVSYNEQFF.

The V gene is TRBV12-3 or TRBV12-4, the J gene TRBJ2-1, with D hard to call. TRBJ2-7 matches the DNA end more closely, so the J call is doubtful. This CDR3 region has 13 residues. The DNA for the CDR3 is TGTGCCAGCAGTTTGATGGGCCCTCACGAGCAGTACTTC. Translation gives CASSLMGPHEQYF.

The V gene is TRBV25-1, the J gene TRBJ2-7, with D possibly being TRBD2 (5 bases). The CDR3 has 12 amino acids. V shed 8 bases and J shed 2 bases, with 10 bases lying between them. The germline CDR1 and CDR2 sequences are MGHDK and SYGVNS. CDR3 in amino acids: CASYGGAYEQYF. Written as DNA, the CDR3 is TGTGCCAGCTACGGAGGAGCCTACGAGCAGTACTTC.

The rearrangement joins TRBV3-1 to TRBJ1-2, with D uncertain. Deletions cut 4 bases from V and 8 bases from J, with 17 bases between. The germline CDR1 and CDR2 sequences are LGHDT and YNNKEL (reference sequence). The CDR3 sequence is 14 residues long. CDR3 bases: TGTGCCAGCAGCCCCGGGGAGGTTTTCTACGGCTACACCTTC. As protein: CASSPGEVFYGYTF.

This clonotype was seen a few times. This sequence joins TRBV7-9 and TRBJ2-5, with a weak D call TRBD1 (6 bases). Deletions cut 1 base from V and 2 bases from J, with 14 bases between. Germline lookup yields CDR1 SEHNR and CDR2 FQNEAQ (reference sequence). The CDR3 sequence is 16 residues long. CDR3 protein: CASSLVGDTLQETQYF. Here the CDR3 DNA reads TGTGCCAGCAGCTTAGTTGGGGACACGCTACAAGAGACCCAGTACTTC.

This clonotype was detected a few times. The chain carries TRBV12-3 or TRBV12-4 and TRBJ2-2, with 7 nucleotides matching TRBD2. Germline trimming cut 5 bases from V and 5 bases from J; bases unmatched to any gene: 11. There are 16 residues in the CDR3. The CDR3 coding sequence is TGTGCCAGCAGTCCCCCCCGCGGCGGGAGAACCGGGGAGCTGTTTTTT. Protein product: CASSPPRGGRTGELFF.

This clonotype was observed a handful of times. This chain uses TRBV5-1 with TRBJ2-1; 8 bases match TRBD2. V trimming: 3 bases; J trimming: 0 bases; junction bases outside the gene matches: 11. CDR1 and CDR2 (germline): SGHRS, YFSETQ. The CDR3 has 18 residues. The DNA for the CDR3 is TGCGCCAGCAGCTCCGGGTCGAAGCGGGAGAACTCCTACAATGAGCAGTTCTTC. Translated: CASSSGSKRENSYNEQFF.

The chain carries TRBV6-5 and TRBJ2-3; 8 bases are shared with TRBD2. This CDR3 spans 18 amino acids. The junction had 13 bases not matched to a gene; V was cut back by 0 bases and J by 5 bases. Germline values: CDR1 MNHEY, CDR2 SVGAGI. The CDR3 region is CASSYSGGSGRARDTQYF. CDR3 coding DNA: TGTGCCAGCAGTTACTCAGGCGGCAGCGGGAGAGCCCGAGATACGCAGTATTTT.

The chain uses TRBV5-1 and TRBJ2-3; D is perhaps TRBD1 (5 bases). From germline, CDR1 is SGHRS and CDR2 YFSETQ. Trimming took off 5 bases at V and 1 base at J, with 8 bases between the two ends. The CDR3 extends over 13 amino acids. CDR3 nucleotides: TGCGCCAGCAGGACACAGGGCACAGATACGCAGTATTTT. Protein sequence: CASRTQGTDTQYF.

The chain couples TRBV12-3 or TRBV12-4 to TRBJ2-1, with D perhaps TRBD1 (5 bases). Between the trimmed V and J ends, which lost 0 bases and 9 bases, there was a span of 9 bases. This CDR3 is 13 amino acids long. CDR3 coding DNA: TGTGCCAGCAGTTTAGCCAGGGCCGCTGAGCAGTTCTTC. Protein: CASSLARAAEQFF.

V is TRBV20-1 and J is TRBJ1-4; D gene ambiguous. Trimming took 2 bases from V and 1 from J, leaving 5 bases between them. The CDR3 loop spans 13 amino acids. Germline CDR1 DFQATT, CDR2 SNEGSKA (reference sequence). CDR3 nucleotides: TGCAGTGCTAGACCACAAACTAATGAAAAACTGTTTTTT. This sequence encodes CSARPQTNEKLFF.

The chain joins TRBV7-2 to TRBJ2-3; TRBD1 or TRBD2 may be the D gene (6 bases each). The germline V and J ends were trimmed by 1 base and 1 base, with 12 bases remaining between them. Per germline, CDR1 SGHTA and CDR2 FQGNSA. The length of the CDR3 is 16 residues. DNA of the CDR3: TGTGCCAGCAGCTTAGGTCCGGGGGCTGGCACAGATACGCAGTATTTT. This translates into CASSLGPGAGTDTQYF.